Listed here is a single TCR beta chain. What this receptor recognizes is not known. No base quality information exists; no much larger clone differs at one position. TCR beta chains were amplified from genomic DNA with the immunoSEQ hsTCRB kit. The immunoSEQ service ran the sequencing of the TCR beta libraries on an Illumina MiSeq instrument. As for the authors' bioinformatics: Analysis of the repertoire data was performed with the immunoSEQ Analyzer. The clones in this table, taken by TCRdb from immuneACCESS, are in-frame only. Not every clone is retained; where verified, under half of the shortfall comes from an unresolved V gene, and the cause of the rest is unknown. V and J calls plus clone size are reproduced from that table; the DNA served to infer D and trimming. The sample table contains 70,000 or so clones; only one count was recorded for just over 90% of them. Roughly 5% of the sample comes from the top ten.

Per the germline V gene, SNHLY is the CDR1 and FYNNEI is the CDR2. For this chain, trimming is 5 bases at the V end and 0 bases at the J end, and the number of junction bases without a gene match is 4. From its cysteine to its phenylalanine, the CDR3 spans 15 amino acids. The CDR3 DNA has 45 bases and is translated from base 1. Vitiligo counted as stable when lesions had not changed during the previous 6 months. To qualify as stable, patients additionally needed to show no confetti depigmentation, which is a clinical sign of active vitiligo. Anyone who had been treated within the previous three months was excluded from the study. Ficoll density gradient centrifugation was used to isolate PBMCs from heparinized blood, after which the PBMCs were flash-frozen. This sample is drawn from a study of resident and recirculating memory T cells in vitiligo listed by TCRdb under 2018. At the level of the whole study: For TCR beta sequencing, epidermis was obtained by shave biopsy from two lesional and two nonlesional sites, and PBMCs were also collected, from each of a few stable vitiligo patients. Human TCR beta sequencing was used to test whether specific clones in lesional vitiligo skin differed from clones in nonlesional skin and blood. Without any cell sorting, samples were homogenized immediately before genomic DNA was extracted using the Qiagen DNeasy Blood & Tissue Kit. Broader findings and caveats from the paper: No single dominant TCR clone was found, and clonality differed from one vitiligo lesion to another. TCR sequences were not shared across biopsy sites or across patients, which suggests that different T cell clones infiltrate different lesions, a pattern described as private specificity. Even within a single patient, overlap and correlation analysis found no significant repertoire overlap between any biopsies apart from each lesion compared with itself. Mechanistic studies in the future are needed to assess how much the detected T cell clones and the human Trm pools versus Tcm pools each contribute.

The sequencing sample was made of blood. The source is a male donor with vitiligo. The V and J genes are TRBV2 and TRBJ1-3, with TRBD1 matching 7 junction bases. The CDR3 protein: CASSRGQNSGNTIYF. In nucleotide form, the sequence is TGTGCCAGCAGTCGGGGACAGAACTCTGGAAACACCATATATTTT.